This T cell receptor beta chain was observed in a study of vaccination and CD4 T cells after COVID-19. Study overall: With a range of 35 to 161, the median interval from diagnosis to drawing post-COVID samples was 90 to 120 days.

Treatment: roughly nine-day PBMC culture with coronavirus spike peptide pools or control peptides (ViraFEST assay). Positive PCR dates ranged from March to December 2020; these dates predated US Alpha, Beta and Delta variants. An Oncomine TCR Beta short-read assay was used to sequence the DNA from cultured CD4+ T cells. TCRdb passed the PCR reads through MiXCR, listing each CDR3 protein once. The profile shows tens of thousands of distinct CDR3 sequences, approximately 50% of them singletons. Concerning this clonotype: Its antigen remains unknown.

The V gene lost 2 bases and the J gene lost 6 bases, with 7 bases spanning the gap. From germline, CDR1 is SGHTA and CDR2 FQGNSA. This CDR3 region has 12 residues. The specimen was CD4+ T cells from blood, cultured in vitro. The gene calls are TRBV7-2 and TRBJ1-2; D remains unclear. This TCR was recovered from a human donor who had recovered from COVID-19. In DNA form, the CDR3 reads TGTGCCAGCAGCTTAATTGTGGATGGCTACACCTTC. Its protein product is CASSLIVDGYTF.